The clone carrying this T cell receptor beta chain was detected only a few times. Antigen unknown. When the RNA was reverse transcribed, random hexamers were used with an input of about 0.45 to 1 ug. Amplification of TCR beta CDR3 across 54 Vbeta and 13 Jbeta was performed with immunoSEQ multiplex PCR. Each CDR3 protein gets one entry after TCRdb re-called the immunoSEQ multiplex PCR reads with MiXCR. The sample has hundreds of thousands of distinct CDR3 sequences, around 85% seen once; the top ten hold approximately 0.12%. This specimen belongs to a study of CD8 T cells in Susac syndrome. V gave up 0 bases and J gave up 1 base, with 6 bases separating them. Germline values: CDR1 SGHDN, CDR2 FVKESK. The CDR3 runs 14 residues. Study observations and caveats: Acknowledgment was made by the study that its TCR sequencing and HLA analysis involved a relatively small number of individuals.

The sequence was collected from a human donor with multiple sclerosis. The chain uses TRBV14 and TRBJ1-1; weak D call: TRBD1 (5 bases). Sequencing input: CD8+ T cells from PBMCs. The DNA of the CDR3 is TGTGCCAGCAGCCAAGATGGGGGGAACACTGAAGCTTTCTTT. Protein product: CASSQDGGNTEAFF.